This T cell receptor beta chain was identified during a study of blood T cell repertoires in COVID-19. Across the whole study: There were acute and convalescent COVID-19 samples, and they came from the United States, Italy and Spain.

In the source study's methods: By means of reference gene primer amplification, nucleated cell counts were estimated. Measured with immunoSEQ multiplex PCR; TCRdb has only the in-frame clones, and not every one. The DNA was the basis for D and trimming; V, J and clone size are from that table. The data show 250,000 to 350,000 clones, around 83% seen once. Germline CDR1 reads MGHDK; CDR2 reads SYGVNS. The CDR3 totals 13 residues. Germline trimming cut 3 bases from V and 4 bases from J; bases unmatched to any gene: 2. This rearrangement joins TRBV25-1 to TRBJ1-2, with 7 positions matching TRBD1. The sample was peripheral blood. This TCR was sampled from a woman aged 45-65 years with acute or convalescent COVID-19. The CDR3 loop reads CASSDAGGYGYTF. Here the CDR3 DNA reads TGTGCCAGCAGTGATGCAGGGGGCTATGGCTACACCTTC.